Below, 30 T cell receptor beta chains from the same sample are listed, as sequenced in a study of blood T cell repertoires in COVID-19. Data came from immunoSEQ multiplex PCR; TCRdb stores just in-frame clones and leaves some out. The repertoire holds some 25,000 clones, 90% to 95% seen once, with about 31% in the top ten. Sequences were obtained from peripheral blood. All receptors derive from a man between 65 and 80 years old with active COVID-19.

The rearrangement links TRBV5-1 to TRBJ2-1, with 14 nucleotides matching TRBD2. Losses at the gene ends were 6 bases for V and 6 bases for J; bases not matched to a gene: 8. The CDR3 length is 16 residues. CDR1 is SGHRS, CDR2 YFSETQ, per germline. The CDR3, as DNA: TGCGCCAGCACCCCCCGGGGACTAGCGGGAGTCAATGAGCAGTTCTTC. This encodes CASTPRGLAGVNEQFF.

This clone was recorded a few times. The chain links TRBV30 to TRBJ1-5, with D unclear. This CDR3 comprises 14 residues. V was cut by 2 bases and J by 0 bases, with 8 bases left in between. Germline V gives CDR1 GTSNPN, CDR2 SVGIG (reference sequence). The CDR3 loop is CAWSPGSSNQPQHF. The CDR3 bases are TGTGCCTGGAGTCCAGGCAGTAGCAATCAGCCCCAGCATTTT.

The genes are TRBV5-1 and TRBJ1-3; D not certain. The length of the CDR3 is 15 residues. From germline, CDR1 is SGHRS and CDR2 YFSETQ. Trimming pared 4 bases from V and 2 bases from J, leaving 13 bases between. CDR3 DNA sequence: TGCGCCAGCAGCCCCCAGTCGGGAACTGGAAACACCATATATTTT. Translating gives CASSPQSGTGNTIYF.

The J gene is TRBJ1-1, the V gene TRBV7-9; the match to TRBD1 covers 7 bases. The CDR3 extends over 13 amino acids. Germline trimming cut 5 bases from V and 4 bases from J; bases unmatched to any gene: 4. The germline V gene encodes CDR1 SEHNR and CDR2 FQNEAQ (reference sequence). The CDR3 bases are TGTGCCAGCAGCAAATCAGGGGGCACTGAAGCTTTCTTT. Protein sequence: CASSKSGGTEAFF.

V and J are TRBV5-1 and TRBJ2-5, with D tentatively TRBD2 (6 bases). The CDR3 covers 14 residues. Trimming took off 0 bases at V and 4 bases at J, with 10 bases between the two ends. Germline loops: CDR1 SGHRS, CDR2 YFSETQ. The CDR3 is CASSLGRGGETQYF. For the CDR3, the DNA is TGCGCCAGCAGCTTGGGGCGGGGAGGAGAGACCCAGTACTTC.

J is TRBJ2-4 and V is TRBV6-1, with 8 bases fitting TRBD2. Germline V lookup: CDR1 MNHNS, CDR2 SASEGT. Trimming at V came to 4 bases and at J to 6 bases, leaving 14 bases not matched to a gene. The CDR3 has 17 residues. DNA of the CDR3: TGTGCCAGCAGTGGCGGGAGGTCAGGTCTACTTGCAAACATTCAGTACTTC. It is translated as CASSGGRSGLLANIQYF.

The genes are TRBV4-3 and TRBJ2-1; D might be TRBD1 (7 bases). V dropped 0 bases and J dropped 1 base, with 25 bases sitting between them. The CDR3 spans 21 residues. The germline gives CDR1 LGHNA, CDR2 YSLEER. The CDR3 nucleotides are TGCGCCAGCAGCCAAGATCCTACAGGGGTCTTTAGCGGCCCATCCTACAATGAGCAGTTCTTC. Its translation: CASSQDPTGVFSGPSYNEQFF.

The rearrangement links TRBV14 to TRBJ2-1; 10 nucleotides line up with TRBD2. Looked up from germline, CDR1 is SGHDN and CDR2 is FVKESK. Losses at the gene ends were 2 bases for V and 3 bases for J; bases not matched to a gene: 4. CDR3 length: 16 residues. The CDR3 protein is CASSQPSGSGYNEQFF. CDR3 nucleotide sequence: TGTGCCAGCAGCCAACCTAGCGGGAGCGGCTACAATGAGCAGTTCTTC. Supplemented by reference TRBV14 and TRBJ2-1, the full variable domain reads EAGVTQFPSHSVIEKGQTVTLRCDPISGHDNLYWYRRVMGKEIKFLLHFVKESKQDESGMPNNRFLAERTGGTYSTLKVQPAELEDSGVYFCASSQPSGSGYNEQFFGPGTRLTVL.

This chain connects TRBV18 to TRBJ2-7; TRBD1 is a possible D gene (5 bases). V gave up 3 bases and J gave up 6 bases, with 6 bases separating them. Germline V CDR1 and CDR2: KGHSH, LQKENI. The CDR3 loop spans 11 amino acids. In DNA, the CDR3 is TGTGCCAGCTCACCGGGGCCCGAGCAGTACTTC. This sequence encodes CASSPGPEQYF. The full variable domain, in which reference TRBV18 and TRBJ2-7 provide the parts outside the CDR3, is NAGVMQNPRHLVRRRGQEARLRCSPMKGHSHVYWYRQLPEEGLKFMVYLQKENIIDESGMPKERFSAEFPKEGPSILRIQQVVRGDSAAYFCASSPGPEQYFGPGTRLTVT.

This chain links TRBV27 with TRBJ1-1; weak D call: TRBD1 (6 bases). Trimming pared 4 bases from V and 3 bases from J, leaving 12 bases between. CDR1 is MNHEY and CDR2 is SMNVEV in the germline V gene (reference sequence). The CDR3 is 14 amino acids. The DNA for the CDR3 is TGTGCCAGCAGTTCTCTGGGGGCTTACACTGAAGCTTTCTTT. Its protein product is CASSSLGAYTEAFF.

The gene calls are TRBV5-1 and TRBJ1-1, with TRBD1 matching 7 bases. V shed 4 bases, J shed 0 bases, and the junction held 6 bases outside the gene matches. The CDR3 runs 15 residues. Germline V gives CDR1 SGHRS, CDR2 YFSETQ. CDR3 sequence reads: CASSIPGGMNTEAFF. DNA of the CDR3: TGCGCCAGCAGCATCCCAGGGGGAATGAACACTGAAGCTTTCTTT.

V gene TRBV7-2 combines with J gene TRBJ1-5; tentative D call: TRBD1 (5 bases). CDR3 length: 13 amino acids. Germline CDR1 SGHTA, CDR2 FQGNSA. V gave up 3 bases and J gave up 7 bases, with 10 bases separating them. Here the CDR3 DNA reads TGTGCCAGCAGCTTTAGGGGAGGACAGCCCCAGCATTTT. Translated: CASSFRGGQPQHF.

J is TRBJ2-2 and V is TRBV18; 10 positions agree with TRBD1. CDR1 is KGHSH and CDR2 is LQKENI in the germline V gene. V trimming: 5 bases; J trimming: 0 bases; junction bases outside the gene matches: 3. This CDR3 has 16 residues. The CDR3 loop reads CASSMTGGSNTGELFF. The CDR3 DNA reads as TGTGCCAGCTCAATGACAGGGGGCTCGAACACCGGGGAGCTGTTTTTT.

J is TRBJ2-1 and V is TRBV7-9, with D maybe TRBD2 (6 bases). Germline V gene sequence: CDR1 SEHNR, CDR2 FQNEAQ (reference sequence). This CDR3 is 14 amino acids long. The V end was cut by 6 bases, the J end by 4 bases, with 13 bases between. Written as DNA, the CDR3 is TGTGCCAGCAGTCGGGGGTCCCCTTACAATGAGCAGTTCTTC. Encoded protein: CASSRGSPYNEQFF.

The chain employs TRBV3-1 (or the pseudogene TRBV3-2) and TRBJ1-1, with TRBD1 identical over 7 bases. The CDR3 contains 13 residues. Germline CDR1 LGHDT, CDR2 YNNKEL (reference sequence). The ends lost 4 bases at V and 9 bases at J; junction bases unmatched: 8. The CDR3 DNA is TGTGCCAGCAGCCTAGTCGGACAGGATCAAGCTTTCTTT. It is translated as CASSLVGQDQAFF.

The V and J genes are TRBV6-2 or TRBV6-3 and TRBJ2-3; 12 bases are a match to TRBD2. Germline V gene lookup returns CDR1 MNHEY and CDR2 SVGEGT. V was pared by 0 bases and J by 4 bases, with 5 bases of the junction left unmatched. This CDR3 comprises 17 residues. The CDR3 DNA is TGTGCCAGCAGTTACTCGACTAGCGGGGGATTTTCAGATACGCAGTATTTT. This sequence encodes CASSYSTSGGFSDTQYF.

The CDR3 coding sequence is TGTGCCAGCAGCGTAGGGACAGGGGGCGGGGGCGCCTACAATGAGCAGTTCTTC. This translates into CASSVGTGGGGAYNEQFF. The chain carries TRBV9 and TRBJ2-1; TRBD1 matches 11 bases. Germline V lookup: CDR1 SGDLS, CDR2 YYNGEE. V lost 0 bases, J lost 2 bases, and 7 bases stayed unmatched. The CDR3 loop spans 18 amino acids.

The chain recombines TRBV6-5 with TRBJ2-2; weak D call: TRBD2 (6 bases). Between the trimmed V and J ends, which lost 8 bases and 3 bases, there was a span of 16 bases. CDR3 length: 15 residues. Germline V gives CDR1 MNHEY, CDR2 SVGAGI. The CDR3 nucleotides read TGTGCCAGCCGGGGGTGGCTAGCAGACACCGGGGAGCTGTTTTTT. This gives the protein CASRGWLADTGELFF.

The V gene is TRBV20-1, the J gene TRBJ2-1, with 7 bases identical to TRBD2. After removal of 3 bases from V and 10 bases from J, the junction contained 9 bases not matched to a gene. The germline V gene has CDR1 DFQATT and CDR2 SNEGSKA (reference sequence). CDR3 length: 13 amino acids. The CDR3 DNA reads TGCAGTGCTAGTGACGGGAGGCGCAGAGAGCAGTTCTTC. This sequence encodes CSASDGRRREQFF.

This chain joins TRBV10-1 and TRBJ1-2; D remains unclear. The CDR3 is 17 residues long. Trimming removed 4 bases from V and 4 bases from J, with 22 bases in between. Per the germline V gene, CDR1 is WNHNN and CDR2 is SYGVQD (reference sequence). CDR3 sequence: CASSGARGPIPGYGYTF. The DNA of the CDR3 is TGCGCCAGCAGTGGGGCCCGGGGTCCAATACCCGGCTATGGCTACACCTTC.

The V and J genes are TRBV5-1 and TRBJ2-3; 8 bases align to TRBD1. The CDR3 covers 15 residues. In germline, CDR1 is SGHRS, CDR2 YFSETQ. V lost 1 base and J lost 2; bases outside the gene matches: 3. CDR3 DNA: TGCGCCAGCAGCTTGTGGGACAGGAACACAGATACGCAGTATTTT. Translated: CASSLWDRNTDTQYF.

The chain is built from TRBV7-2 and TRBJ2-7; 8 bases fit TRBD1. The CDR3 totals 14 residues. V lost 5 bases and J lost 3; bases outside the gene matches: 6. Germline CDR1 SGHTA, CDR2 FQGNSA. CDR3 sequence reads: CASSIRDRIYEQYF. Written as DNA, the CDR3 is TGTGCCAGCAGCATCCGGGACAGGATCTACGAGCAGTACTTC.

The V and J genes are TRBV28 and TRBJ2-7; 8 positions match TRBD1. V lost 6 bases and J lost 3; bases outside the gene matches: 4. The CDR3 spans 13 residues. Germline-derived CDR1 and CDR2 are MDHEN and SYDVKM. CDR3 loop: CASSRGRGYEQYF. CDR3 sequence (DNA): TGTGCCAGCAGCAGGGGGCGAGGCTACGAGCAGTACTTC.

The chain joins TRBV6-1 to TRBJ1-6; D is possibly TRBD1 (5 bases). The CDR3 has 16 residues. The V end lost 4 bases, the J end lost 3 bases, and 13 bases lay between the germline ends. The germline CDR1 and CDR2 sequences are MNHNS and SASEGT. In nucleotides, the CDR3 is TGTGCCAGCAGTGTGCCCTTCGGGGGCTATAATTCACCCCTCCACTTT. It encodes CASSVPFGGYNSPLHF.

A single count supports this clone. This chain joins TRBV7-3 and TRBJ2-5, with D possibly matching TRBD2 (7 bases). The V and J ends lost 5 bases and 5 bases respectively, with 24 bases between them. The CDR3 contains 17 residues. The germline V gene encodes CDR1 SGHTA and CDR2 FQGTGA. The CDR3 DNA follows: TGTGCCAGCAGCCCCCAGGGTAGGGGGGGGCCAGGGGAGACCCAGTACTTC. Translated: CASSPQGRGGPGETQYF.

The sample holds a few counts of this clone. V and J are TRBV9 and TRBJ2-1, with D perhaps TRBD2 (7 bases). CDR3 length equals 14 residues. Between the trimmed V and J ends, which lost 5 bases and 6 bases, there was a span of 15 bases. Germline V gene sequence: CDR1 SGDLS, CDR2 YYNGEE. The CDR3 bases are TGTGCCAGCAGTCGAGGGGGGGCCAGCAATGAGCAGTTCTTC. Encoded protein: CASSRGGASNEQFF.

This chain joins TRBV7-9 and TRBJ1-1, with 12 bases aligning to TRBD1. V shed 5 bases and J 6 bases; nucleotides not matched to a gene: 4. CDR1 and CDR2 (germline): SEHNR, FQNEAQ (reference sequence). The CDR3 length is 14 residues. The CDR3 DNA reads TGTGCCAGCAGCCCGGGACAGGGGGCCCCTGAAGCTTTCTTT. Residues: CASSPGQGAPEAFF.

V and J are TRBV7-2 and TRBJ2-3; D is possibly TRBD2 (6 bases). Trimming stripped 3 bases from V and 0 bases from J, with 10 bases between. There are 15 residues in the CDR3. CDR1 is SGHTA and CDR2 is FQGNSA in the germline V gene. CDR3 region: CASSLAGTSTDTQYF. The CDR3 nucleotides read TGTGCCAGCAGCTTGGCGGGAACTAGCACAGATACGCAGTATTTT.

The chain combines TRBV28 with TRBJ2-3; 10 bases agree with TRBD2. CDR3 length equals 16 residues. CDR1 and CDR2 (germline): MDHEN, SYDVKM. After removal of 5 bases from V and 2 bases from J, the junction contained 7 bases not matched to a gene. In DNA form, the CDR3 reads TGTGCCAGCAGTCCTCCAGGACTAGCGGACACAGATACGCAGTATTTT. Translating it yields CASSPPGLADTDTQYF.

This chain uses TRBV19 with TRBJ1-4; possibly TRBD1 for D (6 bases). The V and J ends lost 9 bases and 3 bases respectively, with 17 bases between them. CDR1 and CDR2 from the germline V gene are LNHDA and SQIVND (reference sequence). CDR3 size: 15 residues. Here the CDR3 reads CARAARQVPNEKLFF. The CDR3, as DNA: TGTGCCAGGGCTGCAAGACAGGTCCCTAATGAAAAACTGTTTTTT.